These T cell receptor beta chains were read from a single sample in a study of CD8 T cells in ankylosing spondylitis. TCRdb redid the calling of the 5' RACE reads with MiXCR, one entry per CDR3 protein. The table has around 150,000 distinct CDR3 sequences, roughly 11% seen once; the top ten hold 29%. Sequencing used blood, either unsorted or a sorted T cell fraction (not recorded which). The source is a male donor with ankylosing spondylitis or in good health (not recorded which). Each CDR3 is given with its conserved first and last residue. The order of the fields is D gene, clone size, V gene, J gene, CDR3 DNA, CDR3 protein. A D gene is named only where the DNA matches it firmly. Only some rows state a clone size, as once, few, many or a class for expanded clones.

NA,many,TRBV19,TRBJ2-7,TGTGCCAGTAGGAGTTCTCTTGTCTACGAGCAGTACTTC,CASRSSLVYEQYF
TRBD2,NA,TRBV20-1,TRBJ2-3,TGCAGTGCTAGGAGCGGGGGGCCGCAGTATTTT,CSARSGGPQYF
TRBD1,NA,TRBV20-1,TRBJ1-1,TGCAGTGCTAGAGATCCCCAGGGGGCTAGCACTGAAGCTTTCTTT,CSARDPQGASTEAFF
TRBD2,many,TRBV12-3/TRBV12-4,TRBJ2-1,TGTGCCAGCAGTGAGCCGGGGGGACTAGGCCAGTTCTTC,CASSEPGGLGQFF
NA,many,TRBV6-2/TRBV6-3,TRBJ1-1,TGTGCCAGCAGTTACTCGATGTCAGCCACTGAAGCTTTCTTT,CASSYSMSATEAFF
NA,many,TRBV10-3,TRBJ2-7,TGTGCTATTCCCGGGGCCCCTGGTGGGGAGCAGTACTTC,CAIPGAPGGEQYF
NA,many,TRBV9,TRBJ2-7,TGTGCCAGCAGCGTAGGTGGTAGCCCTCGGGAGCAGTACTTC,CASSVGGSPREQYF
NA,NA,TRBV5-5,TRBJ2-5,TGTGCCAGCAGCTTGGAGGAGGGCACTCGTAAAGAGACCCAGTACTTC,CASSLEEGTRKETQYF
TRBD1,few,TRBV28,TRBJ1-1,TGTGCCAGCTCACTCCTTGACAGGGCTGAAGCTTTCTTT,CASSLLDRAEAFF
TRBD1,many,TRBV4-1,TRBJ2-7,TGCGCCAGCAGCCGGGGACAGGGGACATACGAGCAGTACTTC,CASSRGQGTYEQYF
TRBD2,many,TRBV20-1,TRBJ2-1,TGCAGTGCTAGAGGCCGACTAGCGGGAGGGCCTTACAATGAGCAGTTCTTC,CSARGRLAGGPYNEQFF
TRBD1,few,TRBV30,TRBJ1-2,TGTGCCTGGAGCGGGGACAGGAAATTTGGCTACACCTTC,CAWSGDRKFGYTF
NA,few,TRBV7-9,TRBJ2-1,TGTGCCAGCAGCGCAGACCTCAGCGGGACAGGATACAATGAGCAGTTCTTC,CASSADLSGTGYNEQFF
TRBD2,many,TRBV29-1,TRBJ2-5,TGCAGCGTTATCAGGGACCAGCGGGAGATCCAAGAGACCCAGTACTTC,CSVIRDQREIQETQYF
NA,NA,TRBV4-3,TRBJ1-3,TGCGCCAGCAGCCAAGGTCCGGGGGCTGGAAACACCATATATTTT,CASSQGPGAGNTIYF
NA,many,TRBV10-1,TRBJ2-2,TGCGCCAGCAGACGGGACCTGGCGGGGGAGCTGTTTTTT,CASRRDLAGELFF
NA,few,TRBV20-1,TRBJ1-1,TGCAGTGCCCAAGGGATGCTGAACACTGAAGCTTTCTTT,CSAQGMLNTEAFF
NA,many,TRBV13,TRBJ2-5,TGTGCCAGCAGCCCAGGGGCCGTAGGTGGTCAAGAGACCCAGTACTTC,CASSPGAVGGQETQYF
NA,many,TRBV29-1,TRBJ2-7,TGCAGCGTTGAAGATAGAAGGGTTTACTACGAGCAGTACTTC,CSVEDRRVYYEQYF
NA,few,TRBV20-1,TRBJ1-4,TGCAGTGCTAGAGAGGTCTCAACTAATGAAAAACTGTTTTTT,CSAREVSTNEKLFF
TRBD1,many,TRBV14,TRBJ1-2,TGTGCCAGCAGCCCCCTCGAGGAGGGACAGAATAACTATGGCTACACCTTC,CASSPLEEGQNNYGYTF
TRBD2,NA,TRBV7-8,TRBJ2-1,TGTGCCAGCAGCTTGGGACTCGGACTAGTATACAATGAGCAGTTCTTC,CASSLGLGLVYNEQFF
NA,NA,TRBV19,TRBJ2-5,TGTGCCAGTAGTATCCGACACAGTTCCGAGACCCAGTACTTC,CASSIRHSSETQYF
NA,many,TRBV12-3/TRBV12-4,TRBJ2-4,TGTGCCAGCAGGGGACAAGCAGGATCTCAAGACAAAAACATTCAGTACTTC,CASRGQAGSQDKNIQYF